This T cell receptor beta chain was retrieved from a study of early stage breast cancer tumors. Study-wide background: Average read coverage per sample was roughly 9.3-fold.

Germline loops: CDR1 LNHNV, CDR2 YYDKDF (reference sequence). The CDR3 sequence is 15 residues long. Each sample had two DNA replicates, 0.5 ug blood or 1.5 ug tissue. Profiled with immunoSEQ multiplex PCR; TCRdb holds only in-frame clones, not every one. This sample has some 48,000 clones; roughly 83% occur once, and the top ten carry about 1.4%. Details on this clone: What it binds is unknown.

Study conclusions and caveats: Commonly generated sequences made up most enriched TCRB sequences shared between patients.

The chain uses TRBV15 and TRBJ2-5; 9 bases fit TRBD1. The end of the DNA fits TRBJ2-7 better, so the J call may be wrong. The TCR originated in a person aged 45-60 years with breast cancer. The sequencing input was blood. The CDR3 is CATSRAGQGGNEQYF. CDR3 bases: TGTGCCACCAGCAGAGCGGGACAGGGTGGCAACGAGCAGTACTTC.